Below, 18 T cell receptor beta chains from the same sample are listed, as sequenced in a study of OX40 agonist ivuxolimab in advanced cancers. Sequenced by immunoSEQ multiplex PCR; TCRdb stores in-frame clones only, minus some. The sample holds about 50,000 clones, roughly nine tenths seen once. Sample: CD4+ or CD8+ T cells sorted from blood, taken in a trial of the OX40 agonist ivuxolimab. These receptors were obtained from an adult with an advanced solid tumor such as melanoma, head and neck, liver or kidney cancer.

The J gene is TRBJ1-1, the V gene TRBV5-4; no clear D. Trimming removed 1 base from V and 5 bases from J, with 9 bases in between. The CDR3 is 13 residues long. The germline CDR1 and CDR2 sequences are SGHNT and YYREEE (reference sequence). CDR3: CASSLSGETEAFF. The CDR3 nucleotides read TGTGCCAGCAGCTTGTCCGGGGAGACTGAAGCTTTCTTT.

This clone showed up just once. The CDR3 reads CASSLERGYETQYF. In DNA form, the CDR3 reads TGTGCCAGCAGCTTAGAGCGGGGGTACGAGACCCAGTACTTC. The chain has TRBV7-6 and TRBJ2-5; 8 nucleotides line up with TRBD2. Germline CDR1 reads SGHVS; CDR2 reads FNYEAQ. This CDR3 region has 14 residues. With 1 base clipped from V and 5 bases from J, the junction kept 3 bases outside the gene matches.

The CDR3 nucleotides read TGTGCCAGCAGCTTGGAGACAGGGGGCCAAGAGACCCAGTACTTC. Encoded protein: CASSLETGGQETQYF. V usage is TRBV7-8 and J usage is TRBJ2-5; 9 bases agree with TRBD1. CDR1 is SGHVS and CDR2 is FQNEAQ in the germline V gene. V lost 3 bases to trimming and J lost 1 base; unmatched junction nucleotides: 3. The CDR3 consists of 15 residues.

The chain recombines TRBV19 with TRBJ2-5; D is unclear. Trimming left V 3 bases short and J 5 bases short, with 10 bases between. Germline CDR1 is LNHDA and CDR2 is SQIVND (reference sequence). The CDR3 extends over 13 amino acids. Here the CDR3 reads CASSIGPWETQYF. As DNA, the CDR3 is TGTGCCAGTAGTATTGGTCCCTGGGAGACCCAGTACTTC.

The V call is TRBV4-3, the J call TRBJ1-4; D possibly corresponds to TRBD1 (6 bases). Germline V gene data show CDR1 as LGHNA and CDR2 as YSLEER. V shed 0 bases and J shed 7 bases, with 12 bases lying between them. This CDR3 spans 15 amino acids. The CDR3 DNA reads as TGCGCCAGCAGCCAAGAAGGAAGGGGGAGTGAAAAACTGTTTTTT. Protein product: CASSQEGRGSEKLFF.

This chain uses TRBV7-6 with TRBJ2-3; possible D gene TRBD1, 6 bases. Looked up from germline, CDR1 is SGHVS and CDR2 is FNYEAQ. Trimming shortened V by 3 bases and J by 1 base, and 8 bases separated the two germline ends. This CDR3 spans 14 amino acids. CDR3 in amino acids: CASSFSGGTDTQYF. The CDR3, as DNA: TGTGCCAGCAGCTTTTCAGGGGGCACAGATACGCAGTATTTT.

This clone was detected once. The CDR3 DNA follows: TGCAGCGTTGAAAATCCTAGGGGTAGCTCCTACGAGCAGTACTTC. Its translation: CSVENPRGSSYEQYF. The chain is built from TRBV29-1 and TRBJ2-7; D may be TRBD1 (5 bases). V was pared by 2 bases and J by 0 bases, with 14 bases between. CDR3 length equals 15 residues. Germline values: CDR1 SQVTM, CDR2 ANQGSEA.

This clone was counted a single time. The junction does not match germline at one end; this may be a read error. The chain couples TRBV11-1 to TRBJ2-5, with D perhaps TRBD2 (5 bases). Germline CDR1 reads SGHAT; CDR2 reads FQDESV (reference sequence). This CDR3 region has 11 residues. The CDR3 DNA is TGTGCCAGCAGCTTAGGGGAGATCCAGTACTTC. It translates to CASSLGEIQYF.

The gene calls are TRBV6-5 and TRBJ2-5; 12 nucleotides match TRBD2. The CDR3 sequence is 15 residues long. V was pared by 5 bases and J by 1 base, with 2 bases of the junction left unmatched. Germline V gives CDR1 MNHEY, CDR2 SVGAGI. The CDR3 bases are TGTGCCAGCAGTCTAGCGGGAGGGACCCAAGAGACCCAGTACTTC. Translating gives CASSLAGGTQETQYF.

This clone was observed a single time. V is TRBV19 and J is TRBJ1-5; D possibly corresponds to TRBD1 (5 bases). The CDR3 has 13 amino acids. V was trimmed by 2 bases and J by 5 bases, leaving 7 bases between them. CDR1 and CDR2 (germline): LNHDA, SQIVND (reference sequence). CDR3 sequence (DNA): TGTGCCAGTAGTATATCAGGGTATCAGCCCCAGCATTTT. It encodes CASSISGYQPQHF.

This chain connects TRBV2 to TRBJ2-1; 10 nucleotides align to TRBD1. CDR3 length equals 14 residues. V trimming: 8 bases; J trimming: 9 bases; junction bases outside the gene matches: 10. Germline values: CDR1 SNHLY, CDR2 FYNNEI. The DNA for the CDR3 is TGTGCCAGCTTACCGGGACAGGGGTATGGTGAGCAGTTCTTC. This codes for CASLPGQGYGEQFF.

The chain has TRBV7-2 and TRBJ2-3; no definite D call. The CDR3 consists of 17 residues. V was cut by 1 base and J by 2 bases, with 16 bases left in between. CDR1 and CDR2 from the germline V gene are SGHTA and FQGNSA. The CDR3 region is CASSLGLGVTLTDTQYF. Written as DNA, the CDR3 is TGTGCCAGCAGCTTAGGACTTGGGGTAACGCTCACAGATACGCAGTATTTT. The full variable domain, rest sourced from reference TRBV7-2 and TRBJ2-3, is GAGVSQSPSNKVTEKGKDVELRCDPISGHTALYWYRQSLGQGLEFLIYFQGNSAPDKSGLPSDRFSAERTGGSVSTLTIQRTQQEDSAVYLCASSLGLGVTLTDTQYFGPGTRLTVL.

CDR3 sequence reads: CASNRDRDSDEQYF. The CDR3 nucleotides read TGTGCCAGCAACCGGGACAGGGATTCAGACGAGCAGTACTTC. The chain carries TRBV28 and TRBJ2-7; 9 nucleotides line up with TRBD1. Trimming cost V 7 bases and J 5 bases; bases outside gene matches: 9. From germline, CDR1 is MDHEN and CDR2 SYDVKM. This CDR3 is 14 amino acids long.

The chain combines TRBV27 with TRBJ1-1; 7 bases match TRBD1. This CDR3 region has 16 residues. Germline assignment: CDR1 MNHEY and CDR2 SMNVEV (reference sequence). V was pared by 3 bases and J by 3 bases, with 10 bases of the junction left unmatched. The CDR3 region has the DNA TGTGCCAGCAGTTTCACAGGGGTCCCTTCTGACACTGAAGCTTTCTTT. It is translated as CASSFTGVPSDTEAFF.

V gene TRBV10-1 combines with J gene TRBJ1-3; D possibly corresponds to TRBD1 (5 bases). Trimming stripped 8 bases from V and 0 bases from J, with 8 bases between. CDR1 and CDR2 from the germline V gene are WNHNN and SYGVQD (reference sequence). The CDR3 has 13 amino acids. The CDR3 DNA is TGCGCCAGCGACAGCCCCTCTGGAAACACCATATATTTT. Translating gives CASDSPSGNTIYF.

V usage is TRBV13 and J usage is TRBJ2-5; D perhaps matches TRBD2 (6 bases). The CDR3 spans 13 residues. The germline V gene encodes CDR1 PRHDT and CDR2 FYEKMQ (reference sequence). Between the trimmed V and J ends, which lost 5 bases and 7 bases, there was a span of 14 bases. The CDR3 DNA is TGTGCCAGCAGCGACCCTAGCGACCTGACCCAGTACTTC. This codes for CASSDPSDLTQYF. Full variable domain (rest looked up from reference TRBV13 and TRBJ2-5): AAGVIQSPRHLIKEKRETATLKCYPIPRHDTVYWYQQGPGQDPQFLISFYEKMQSDKGSIPDRFSAQQFSDYHSELNMSSLELGDSALYFCASSDPSDLTQYFGPGTRLLVL.

The rearrangement links TRBV5-1 to TRBJ2-7; the match to TRBD2 covers 10 bases. This CDR3 contains 17 residues. Germline V gene sequence: CDR1 SGHRS, CDR2 YFSETQ. V shed 0 bases and J 2 bases; nucleotides not matched to a gene: 8. The CDR3 loop reads CASSLDGLAGAAYEQYF. The CDR3 DNA sequence: TGCGCCAGCAGCTTGGATGGTCTAGCGGGAGCTGCCTACGAGCAGTACTTC.

This clone was detected a few times. The V and J genes are TRBV19 and TRBJ1-1; D gene unclear. In germline, CDR1 is LNHDA, CDR2 SQIVND (reference sequence). V was trimmed by 3 bases and J by 6 bases, leaving 5 bases between them. The CDR3 extends over 11 amino acids. The CDR3 here is CASSIGAEAFF. CDR3 nucleotides: TGTGCCAGTAGTATTGGAGCTGAAGCTTTCTTT.